These 15 T cell receptor beta chains originate from one sample sequenced in a study of OX40 agonist ivuxolimab in advanced cancers. Sequencing used immunoSEQ multiplex PCR; TCRdb keeps in-frame clones, though not all of them. The sample lists nearly 45,000 clones, around three quarters occurring once. The sequenced sample was CD4+ or CD8+ T cells sorted from blood, obtained in a trial of the OX40 agonist ivuxolimab. These receptors all stem from an adult with an advanced solid tumor such as melanoma, head and neck, liver or kidney cancer.

The V gene is TRBV19, the J gene TRBJ2-1; 7 bases line up with TRBD2. The junction had 9 bases not matched to a gene; V was cut back by 2 bases and J by 2 bases. The CDR3 has 17 amino acids. Germline V gene data show CDR1 as LNHDA and CDR2 as SQIVND (reference sequence). The CDR3 DNA reads as TGTGCCAGTAGTATATCCACGGGACTACCAACCTACAATGAGCAGTTCTTC. It is translated as CASSISTGLPTYNEQFF.

The rearrangement uses TRBV19 and TRBJ2-7, with 12 bases lining up with TRBD2. From germline, CDR1 is LNHDA and CDR2 SQIVND (reference sequence). The CDR3 totals 15 residues. V dropped 5 bases and J dropped 5; count of bases not matched to a gene: 7. The CDR3 DNA reads TGTGCCAGTAGTGGTCGGACTAGCGGGACCGACGAGCAGTACTTC. Its protein product is CASSGRTSGTDEQYF.

The rearrangement links TRBV5-4 to TRBJ2-5; D unresolved. The CDR3 is made up of 14 amino acids. Germline assignment: CDR1 SGHNT and CDR2 YYREEE (reference sequence). Trimming removed 0 bases from V and 0 bases from J, with 6 bases in between. The CDR3 sequence is CASSLDTHQETQYF. CDR3 in DNA: TGTGCCAGCAGCTTGGACACCCACCAAGAGACCCAGTACTTC.

The chain joins TRBV19 to TRBJ1-1; 12 bases fit TRBD1. This CDR3 has 16 amino acids. Germline assignment: CDR1 LNHDA and CDR2 SQIVND (reference sequence). Trimming cost V 5 bases and J 4 bases; bases outside gene matches: 8. CDR3 sequence: CASSGRDRGPGTEAFF. CDR3 nucleotide sequence: TGTGCCAGTAGTGGCCGGGACAGGGGGCCCGGCACTGAAGCTTTCTTT. Based on the CDR3 plus reference TRBV19 and TRBJ1-1, the full variable domain is DGGITQSPKYLFRKEGQNVTLSCEQNLNHDAMYWYRQDPGQGLRLIYYSQIVNDFQKGDIAEGYSVSREKKESFPLTVTSAQKNPTAFYLCASSGRDRGPGTEAFFGQGTRLTVV.

The chain employs TRBV7-2 and TRBJ2-7, with D tentatively TRBD1 (5 bases). Per the germline V gene, CDR1 is SGHTA and CDR2 is FQGNSA. Trimming stripped 2 bases from V and 3 bases from J, with 14 bases between. The CDR3 extends over 15 amino acids. The CDR3 sequence is CASSLQGRSGYEQYF. The CDR3 DNA reads TGTGCCAGCAGCTTACAGGGCAGGTCAGGCTACGAGCAGTACTTC.

V is TRBV7-9 and J is TRBJ2-7, with a weak D call TRBD2 (6 bases). The germline gives CDR1 SEHNR, CDR2 FQNEAQ (reference sequence). V was trimmed by 5 bases and J by 6 bases, leaving 17 bases between them. The CDR3 totals 14 residues. CDR3 in DNA: TGTGCCAGCAGCGGAGGGGCACTTACAGGCGAGCAGTACTTC. Translation gives CASSGGALTGEQYF.

This sequence joins TRBV5-1 and TRBJ2-2; D unclear. V was cut by 0 bases and J by 4 bases, with 4 bases left in between. This CDR3 is 13 amino acids long. The V gene's germline CDR1 is SGHRS and CDR2 YFSETQ. CDR3 coding DNA: TGCGCCAGCAGCTTGGGTAGCACCGGGGAGCTGTTTTTT. Translated: CASSLGSTGELFF.

This clone was seen a few times. Other DNA sequences in the same sample also yield this CDR3. CDR3 nucleotide sequence: TGTGCCATCAGTCAATTGACAGGGAGCGGCTACACCTTC. Translating it yields CAISQLTGSGYTF. The V call is TRBV10-3, the J call TRBJ1-2, with 7 bases lining up with TRBD1. V shed 5 bases, J shed 8 bases, and the junction held 8 bases outside the gene matches. The CDR3 is 13 residues long. CDR1 ENHRY and CDR2 SYGVKD come from the germline V gene.

The chain has TRBV7-2 and TRBJ2-3; D is unclear. The CDR3 has 15 amino acids. The ends were cut back, 0 bases at V and 1 base at J, with 8 bases in the middle. CDR1 and CDR2 (germline): SGHTA, FQGNSA. The DNA for the CDR3 is TGTGCCAGCAGCTTAGCGACGACCGGCACAGATACGCAGTATTTT. This sequence encodes CASSLATTGTDTQYF.

This chain uses TRBV11-1 with TRBJ2-3; D not resolved. The CDR3 sequence is 16 residues long. The germline V gene has CDR1 SGHAT and CDR2 FQDESV (reference sequence). Trimming shortened V by 1 base and J by 0 bases, and 11 bases separated the two germline ends. CDR3 loop: CASSLGPVGSTDTQYF. The DNA of the CDR3 is TGTGCCAGCAGCTTAGGGCCCGTGGGGAGCACAGATACGCAGTATTTT. Complete variable domain (other parts from reference TRBV11-1 and TRBJ2-3): EAEVAQSPRYKITEKSQAVAFWCDPISGHATLYWYRQILGQGPELLVQFQDESVVDDSQLPKDRFSAERLKGVDSTLKIQPAELGDSAMYLCASSLGPVGSTDTQYFGPGTRLTVL.

A word on this clone: Within the sample, other DNA sequences also encode this same CDR3. V is TRBV10-3 and J is TRBJ2-5; the D is unclear. Trimming pared 3 bases from V and 2 bases from J, leaving 7 bases between. Germline V lookup: CDR1 ENHRY, CDR2 SYGVKD. The CDR3 runs 13 residues. The DNA for the CDR3 is TGTGCCATCAGTGAAGGGTTACAAGAGACCCAGTACTTC. This encodes CAISEGLQETQYF.

This chain connects TRBV20-1 to TRBJ1-1; D is unresolved. Germline values: CDR1 DFQATT, CDR2 SNEGSKA (reference sequence). Trimming shortened V by 6 bases and J by 8 bases, and 7 bases separated the two germline ends. The CDR3 is 9 residues long. CDR3 amino acids: CSAFYEAFF. CDR3 bases: TGCAGTGCGTTCTACGAAGCTTTCTTT.

The chain recombines TRBV5-1 with TRBJ1-1; D is ambiguous. This CDR3 spans 13 amino acids. CDR1 SGHRS and CDR2 YFSETQ come from the germline V gene. V gave up 4 bases and J gave up 0 bases, with 7 bases separating them. The DNA of the CDR3 is TGCGCCAGCAGCATCGGACTGAACACTGAAGCTTTCTTT. This codes for CASSIGLNTEAFF.

The J gene is TRBJ1-6, the V gene TRBV6-5; a possible D gene is TRBD1 (6 bases). Between the trimmed V and J ends, which lost 6 bases and 9 bases, there was a span of 18 bases. The CDR3 has 15 residues. The germline V gene encodes CDR1 MNHEY and CDR2 SVGAGI. The CDR3 sequence is CASSPMGQMGSPLHF. Written as DNA, the CDR3 is TGTGCCAGCAGCCCTATGGGACAAATGGGTTCACCCCTCCACTTT.

The chain employs TRBV19 and TRBJ2-7; perhaps TRBD1 as D (5 bases). Trimming left V 6 bases short and J 1 base short, with 19 bases between. Germline V gene sequence: CDR1 LNHDA, CDR2 SQIVND (reference sequence). CDR3 length: 16 amino acids. CDR3 sequence reads: CASSPRKWGSSYEQYF. CDR3 nucleotide sequence: TGTGCCAGTAGCCCTCGAAAGTGGGGCAGTTCCTACGAGCAGTACTTC.